This T cell receptor (beta chain) was captured by sequencing in a study of identical twins (dated by TCRdb to about 2016). The study in broad terms: To test whether fetal clonotypes persist, the study used deep sequencing on TCR alpha and beta repertoires from monozygotic twins, unrelated adults of various ages, and cord blood. To rule out contamination, the twin experiments were replicated at different times with different library preparation protocols. What the work shows at the level of the full study, not this receptor alone: Excess twin sharing in beta out-of-frame sequences was weaker because fewer shared sequences lowered the signal-to-noise ratio. In monozygotic twins, out-of-frame TCR alpha sharing was systematically underestimated by recombination models, although the models agreed with sharing between unrelated individuals. Fewer insertions were carried by abundant cord blood beta clonotypes; a weaker similar trend was observed in young adult naive repertoires, while no such trend was observed in memory repertoires. Invariant T cells such as MAIT and iNKT could partly confound zero-insertion analyses, although diverse VJ usage argued against such confounding for most clonotypes. Compared with coincidental sharing between unrelated individuals, an excess of low generation-probability sequences was observed among out-of-frame TCR alpha sequences shared between twins. Because the same donors could not be followed over many years, the conclusions depended on cross-sectional statistical analysis.

Every donor in the study was a healthy Caucasian. The twin cohort consisted of three pairs of female monozygotic twins, all aged 18 to 29 years. Peripheral blood mononuclear cells were used as the source from which RNA for TCR libraries was isolated. V ends up 8 bases short and J 6 bases short, with an unmatched junction base count of 8. For CDR1 and CDR2, the germline V gene (reference sequence) lists LNHDA and SQIVND. From its cysteine to its phenylalanine, the CDR3 spans 14 amino acids. Only the CDR3 DNA is retained, 42 bases long and in frame from the first base. This clonotype was recorded many times. The clone's antigen remains unknown. No much larger clone exists at a distance of one base, and base qualities are not known. The method behind the library was 5' RACE. The reads were generated on an Illumina HiSeq 2000. Template switching added a universal primer binding site, and the final cDNA carried a unique molecular identifier that allowed TCR cDNA molecules to be counted accurately. Specific primers in the conserved constant-segment region were used to synthesize first-strand cDNA for TCR alpha and beta chains. To control for contamination, every cDNA library carried two barcodes: a SMART-Mk sample barcode plus Illumina barcodes. TruSeq adapter sequences, together with Illumina sample barcodes, were added in two successive PCR steps. Sequencing of the TCR alpha and beta cDNA libraries was done on the Illumina HiSeq platform using custom primers. In the original analysis: MiGEC was used to process raw reads and extract unique molecular identifiers, and MiXCR was used to find CDR3 positions. For each individual, recombination models were inferred using an EM algorithm with the repgenHMM and IGoR tools. Shared clonotype analysis was performed with the tcR package in R, normalizing sharing by the product of cloneset sizes. To study raw recombination without the effects of thymic and clonal selection, out-of-frame nonproductive sequences were analyzed. The public reads were reprocessed in TCRdb via fastp at Q25 and MiXCR, keeping in-frame beta chains. Each CDR3 protein gets just one entry, which takes the most common genes and DNA from the rows behind it. TCRdb, not the original authors, processed these V and J calls. Here the sample has 650,000 to 750,000 distinct CDR3 sequences; around 20% occur a single time. The leading ten clones occupy more than 4% of the sample.

A further study also used this sample, focusing on T cells expressing NK-cell markers. As the second study states: In sorted CD3+CD56+NKG2C+, CD3+CD56+NKG2C- and CD3+CD56-NKG2C+ T-cell subsets from 7 or 8 donors, TCR beta-chain repertoires were profiled. Most of the eight sequenced donors were HCMV-seropositive and one was HCMV-seronegative. In several experiments an anti-gammadeltaTCR antibody was added to restrict sorting to alphabetaTCR-expressing T cells. For about 6 donors, the dominant CD3+CD56+NKG2C+ clonotypes were among the top 10 CD8+ clonotypes and accounted for about 1.0-7.5% of CD8+ T cells. Those dominant clonotypes were again the most abundant among CD3+CD56-NKG2C+ cells in a handful of donors, at 28.3-60.1%. Whether the expanded NKG2C-expressing T cell clones were specific for HCMV antigens was left unclear. Randomly selected healthy volunteers, three men and five women, were used as the eight sequenced donors. To determine HCMV serostatus, a commercial ELISA kit was used to detect HCMV-specific IgG in serum. For several donors, bulk peripheral blood T-cell repertoires were additionally sequenced from unsorted PBMC. MIGEC handled demultiplexing of the reads and grouping by UMI, while MiTCR was used to assemble and quantify clonotypes. To exclude erroneous sequences, only TCR cDNA sequences supported by at least two reads were retained. The tcR package was used for downstream repertoire analysis, and clonotypes were matched across fractions by CDR3 nucleotide sequence plus V segment. VDJmatch was used to annotate antigen specificity against VDJdb, with one amino acid substitution allowed in CDR3.

Specimen: PBMCs. This sequence uses TRBV19 and TRBJ2-1; 9 of the junction bases match TRBD2. This clonotype was sampled from a woman aged 18-29 years in good health. The CDR3 reads as follows: CASQRRGGANEQFF. The nucleotides read TGTGCCAGTCAAAGGCGGGGGGGGGCCAATGAGCAGTTCTTC. Extended through the reference TRBV19 and TRBJ2-1 proteins, this CDR3 yields the full variable domain: DGGITQSPKYLFRKEGQNVTLSCEQNLNHDAMYWYRQDPGQGLRLIYYSQIVNDFQKGDIAEGYSVSREKKESFPLTVTSAQKNPTAFYLCASQRRGGANEQFFGPGTRLTVL.